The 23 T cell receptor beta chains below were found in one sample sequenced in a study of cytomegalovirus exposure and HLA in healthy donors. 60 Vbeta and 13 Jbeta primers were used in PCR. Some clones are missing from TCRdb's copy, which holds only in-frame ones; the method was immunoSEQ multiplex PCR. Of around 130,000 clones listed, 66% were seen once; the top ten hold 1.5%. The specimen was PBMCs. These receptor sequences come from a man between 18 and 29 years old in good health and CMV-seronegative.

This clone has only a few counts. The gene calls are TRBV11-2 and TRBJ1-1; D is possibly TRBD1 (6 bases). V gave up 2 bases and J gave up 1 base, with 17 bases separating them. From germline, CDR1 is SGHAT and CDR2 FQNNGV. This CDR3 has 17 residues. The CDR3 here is CASSLISRGKRNTEAFF. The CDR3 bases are TGTGCCAGCAGCTTAATTTCTAGGGGGAAGAGGAACACTGAAGCTTTCTTT.

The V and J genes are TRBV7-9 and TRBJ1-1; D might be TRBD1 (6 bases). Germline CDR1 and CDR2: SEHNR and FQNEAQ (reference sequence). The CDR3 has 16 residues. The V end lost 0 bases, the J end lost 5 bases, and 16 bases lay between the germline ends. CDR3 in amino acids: CASSLAGGASGTEAFF. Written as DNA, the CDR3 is TGTGCCAGCAGCTTAGCGGGGGGGGCCAGCGGGACTGAAGCTTTCTTT.

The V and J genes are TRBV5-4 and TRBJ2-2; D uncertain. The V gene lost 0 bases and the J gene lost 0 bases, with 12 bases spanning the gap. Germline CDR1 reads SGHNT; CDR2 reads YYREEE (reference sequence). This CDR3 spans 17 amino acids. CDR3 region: CASSLVHRASNTGELFF. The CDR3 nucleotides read TGTGCCAGCAGCTTGGTCCACAGAGCTTCGAACACCGGGGAGCTGTTTTTT.

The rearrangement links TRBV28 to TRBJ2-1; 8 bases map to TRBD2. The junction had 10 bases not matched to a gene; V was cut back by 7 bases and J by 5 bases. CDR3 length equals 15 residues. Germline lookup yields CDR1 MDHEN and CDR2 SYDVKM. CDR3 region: CASTIPGLGHNEQFF. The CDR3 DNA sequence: TGTGCCAGCACAATACCGGGACTAGGCCACAATGAGCAGTTCTTC.

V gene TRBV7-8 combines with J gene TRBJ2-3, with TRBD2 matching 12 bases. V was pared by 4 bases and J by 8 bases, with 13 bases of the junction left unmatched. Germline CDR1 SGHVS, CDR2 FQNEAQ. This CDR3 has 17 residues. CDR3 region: CASSSLAGGLISGTQYF. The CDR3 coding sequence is TGTGCCAGCAGCTCCCTAGCGGGGGGGCTCATTAGTGGTACGCAGTATTTT.

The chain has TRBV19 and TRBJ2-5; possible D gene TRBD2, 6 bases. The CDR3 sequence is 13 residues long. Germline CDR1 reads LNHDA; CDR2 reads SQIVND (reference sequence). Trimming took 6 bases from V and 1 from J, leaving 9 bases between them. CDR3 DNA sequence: TGTGCCAGTAGCGGGAGCCCCCAAGAGACCCAGTACTTC. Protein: CASSGSPQETQYF. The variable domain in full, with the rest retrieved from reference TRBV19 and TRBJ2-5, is DGGITQSPKYLFRKEGQNVTLSCEQNLNHDAMYWYRQDPGQGLRLIYYSQIVNDFQKGDIAEGYSVSREKKESFPLTVTSAQKNPTAFYLCASSGSPQETQYFGPGTRLLVL.

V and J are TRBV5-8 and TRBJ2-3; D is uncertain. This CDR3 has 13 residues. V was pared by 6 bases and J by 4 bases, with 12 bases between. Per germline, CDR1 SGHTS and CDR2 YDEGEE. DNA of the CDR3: TGTGCCAGCACCCCTCCCTCGGCAGATACGCAGTATTTT. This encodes CASTPPSADTQYF. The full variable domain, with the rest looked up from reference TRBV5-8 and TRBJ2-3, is EAGVTQSPTHLIKTRGQQATLRCSPISGHTSVYWYQQALGLGLQFLLWYDEGEERNRGNFPPRFSGRQFPNYSSELNVNALELEDSALYLCASTPPSADTQYFGPGTRLTVL.

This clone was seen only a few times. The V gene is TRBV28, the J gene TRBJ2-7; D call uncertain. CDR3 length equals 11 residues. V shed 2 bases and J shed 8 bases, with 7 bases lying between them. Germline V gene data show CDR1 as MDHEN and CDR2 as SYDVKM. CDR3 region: CASSLQQKQYF. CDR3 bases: TGTGCCAGCAGTTTACAACAGAAGCAGTACTTC.

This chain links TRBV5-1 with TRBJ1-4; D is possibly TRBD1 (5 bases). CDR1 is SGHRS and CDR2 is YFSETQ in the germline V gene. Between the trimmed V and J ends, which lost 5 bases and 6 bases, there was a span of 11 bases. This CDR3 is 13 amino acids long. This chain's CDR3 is CASSQQVDEKLFF. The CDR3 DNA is TGCGCCAGCAGTCAACAGGTGGATGAAAAACTGTTTTTT.

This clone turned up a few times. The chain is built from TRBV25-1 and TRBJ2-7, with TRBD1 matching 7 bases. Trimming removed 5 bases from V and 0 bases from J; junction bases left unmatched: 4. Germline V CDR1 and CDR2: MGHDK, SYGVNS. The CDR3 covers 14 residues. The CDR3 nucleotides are TGTGCCAGCAGTCTACAGGGGCCCTCCTACGAGCAGTACTTC. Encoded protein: CASSLQGPSYEQYF.

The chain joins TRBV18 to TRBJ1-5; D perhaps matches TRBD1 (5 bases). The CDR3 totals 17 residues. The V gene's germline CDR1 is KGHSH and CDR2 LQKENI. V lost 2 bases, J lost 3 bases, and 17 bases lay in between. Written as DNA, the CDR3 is TGTGCCAGCTCACCATCGGAGGGGATGGGAAACAATCAGCCCCAGCATTTT. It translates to CASSPSEGMGNNQPQHF.

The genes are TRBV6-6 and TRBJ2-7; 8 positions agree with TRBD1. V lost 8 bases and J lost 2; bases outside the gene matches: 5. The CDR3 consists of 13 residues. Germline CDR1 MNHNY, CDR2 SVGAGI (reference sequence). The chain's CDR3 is CASLQGVTYEQYF. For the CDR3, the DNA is TGTGCCAGCCTACAGGGGGTTACCTACGAGCAGTACTTC.

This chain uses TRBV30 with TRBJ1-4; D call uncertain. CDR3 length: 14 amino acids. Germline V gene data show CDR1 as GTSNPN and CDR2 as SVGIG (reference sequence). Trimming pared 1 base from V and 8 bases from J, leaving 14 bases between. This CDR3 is CAWSDLGVGEKLFF. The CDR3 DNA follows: TGTGCCTGGAGTGACCTCGGGGTTGGGGAAAAACTGTTTTTT.

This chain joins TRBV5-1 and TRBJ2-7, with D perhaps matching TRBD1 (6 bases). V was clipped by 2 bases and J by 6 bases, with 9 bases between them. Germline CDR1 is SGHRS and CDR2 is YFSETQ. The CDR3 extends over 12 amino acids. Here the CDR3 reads CASSLQGREQYF. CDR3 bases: TGCGCCAGCAGCTTACAGGGACGCGAGCAGTACTTC.

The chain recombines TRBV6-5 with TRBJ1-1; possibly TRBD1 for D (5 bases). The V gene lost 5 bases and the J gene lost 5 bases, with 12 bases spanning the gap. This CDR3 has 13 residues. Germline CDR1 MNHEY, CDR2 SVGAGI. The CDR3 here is CASSPPQGTEAFF. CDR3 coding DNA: TGTGCCAGCAGTCCCCCCCAGGGAACTGAAGCTTTCTTT.

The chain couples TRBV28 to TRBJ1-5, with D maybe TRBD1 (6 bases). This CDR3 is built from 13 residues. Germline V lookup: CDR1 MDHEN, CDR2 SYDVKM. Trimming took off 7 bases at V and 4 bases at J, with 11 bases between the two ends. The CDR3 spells CASTGEVNQPQHF. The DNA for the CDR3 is TGTGCCAGCACAGGGGAAGTGAATCAGCCCCAGCATTTT.

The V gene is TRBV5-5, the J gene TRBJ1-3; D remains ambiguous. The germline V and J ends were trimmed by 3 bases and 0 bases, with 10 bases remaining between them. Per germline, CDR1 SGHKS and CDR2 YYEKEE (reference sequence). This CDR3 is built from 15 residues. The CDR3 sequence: CASSSGSTSGNTIYF. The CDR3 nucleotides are TGTGCCAGCAGCTCGGGAAGTACCTCTGGAAACACCATATATTTT.

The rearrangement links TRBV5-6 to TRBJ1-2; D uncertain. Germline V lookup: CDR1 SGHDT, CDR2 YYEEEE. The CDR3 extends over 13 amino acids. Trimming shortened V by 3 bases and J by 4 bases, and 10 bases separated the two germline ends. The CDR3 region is CASSSGLAYGYTF. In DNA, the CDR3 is TGTGCCAGCAGCTCCGGACTGGCCTATGGCTACACCTTC.

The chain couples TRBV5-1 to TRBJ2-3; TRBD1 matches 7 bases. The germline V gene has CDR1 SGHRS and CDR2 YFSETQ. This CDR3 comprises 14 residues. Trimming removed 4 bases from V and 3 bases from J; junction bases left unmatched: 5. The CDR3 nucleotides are TGCGCCAGCAGCGGGGGACAGTTAACAGATACGCAGTATTTT. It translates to CASSGGQLTDTQYF.

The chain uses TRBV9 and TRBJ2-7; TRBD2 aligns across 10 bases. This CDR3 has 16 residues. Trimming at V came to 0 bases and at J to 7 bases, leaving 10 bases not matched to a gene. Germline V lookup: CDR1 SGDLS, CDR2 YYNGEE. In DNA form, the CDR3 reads TGTGCCAGCAGCGTAGGGCGAGCGGGAGGGCCCCGGGAGCAGTACTTC. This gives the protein CASSVGRAGGPREQYF.

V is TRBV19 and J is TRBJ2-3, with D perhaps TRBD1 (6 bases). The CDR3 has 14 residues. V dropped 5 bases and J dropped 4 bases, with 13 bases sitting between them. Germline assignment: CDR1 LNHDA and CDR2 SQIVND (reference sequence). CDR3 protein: CASSPQGIPDTQYF. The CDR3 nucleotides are TGTGCCAGTAGTCCCCAGGGGATCCCAGATACGCAGTATTTT. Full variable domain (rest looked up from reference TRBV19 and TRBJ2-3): DGGITQSPKYLFRKEGQNVTLSCEQNLNHDAMYWYRQDPGQGLRLIYYSQIVNDFQKGDIAEGYSVSREKKESFPLTVTSAQKNPTAFYLCASSPQGIPDTQYFGPGTRLTVL.

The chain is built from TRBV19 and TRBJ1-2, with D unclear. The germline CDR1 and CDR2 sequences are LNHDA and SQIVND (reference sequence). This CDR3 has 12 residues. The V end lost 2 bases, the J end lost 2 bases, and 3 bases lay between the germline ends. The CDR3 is CASSIRNYGYTF. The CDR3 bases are TGTGCCAGTAGTATACGGAACTATGGCTACACCTTC.

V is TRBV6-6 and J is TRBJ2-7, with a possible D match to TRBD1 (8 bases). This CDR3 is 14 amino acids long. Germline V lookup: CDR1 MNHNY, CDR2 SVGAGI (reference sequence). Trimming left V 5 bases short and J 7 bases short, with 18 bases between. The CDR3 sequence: CASSPRTGRVEQYF. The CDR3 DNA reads TGTGCCAGCAGTCCTAGGACAGGGAGGGTAGAGCAGTACTTC.